These 2 T cell receptor beta chains share one sample of origin, sequenced in a study of CD49a tissue-resident CD8 T cells in human skin. Clones were sequenced by immunoSEQ multiplex PCR, and TCRdb holds only the in-frame ones, with some missing. The sample holds 750 to 900 clones; roughly 67% are singletons and the top ten take approximately 13%. Sequences were obtained from CLA- CD8+ effector memory T cells sorted from blood. The origin of the receptors is a human donor in good health.

The chain couples TRBV29-1 to TRBJ1-1, with D perhaps TRBD1 (6 bases). V was clipped by 0 bases and J by 7 bases, with 9 bases between them. In germline, CDR1 is SQVTM, CDR2 ANQGSEA. The CDR3 length is 12 residues. The CDR3 DNA reads TGCAGCGTTGAAGAGGACAGTCTTGAAGCTTTCTTT. Its translation: CSVEEDSLEAFF.

This sequence joins TRBV5-6 and TRBJ2-5, with TRBD2 matching over 8 bases. V trimming: 4 bases; J trimming: 5 bases; junction bases outside the gene matches: 7. The CDR3 covers 14 residues. Germline loops: CDR1 SGHDT, CDR2 YYEEEE. CDR3 coding DNA: TGTGCCAGCAGCCTCGGGGGGGGAGGCGAGACCCAGTACTTC. Protein: CASSLGGGGETQYF.